The rows below give T cell receptor beta chains drawn from one sample of a study of glioma-infiltrating T cells. TCRdb itself ran the multiplex PCR reads through MiXCR, one entry per CDR3 protein. The table has a few hundred thousand distinct CDR3 sequences, less than 50% seen once. Sequencing input: glioma tissue, nonneoplastic brain tissue, or PBMCs (not recorded which). The receptors here all came from a human donor with low-grade glioma or glioblastoma, undergoing nonglioma brain surgery, or in good health (not recorded which). Both conserved end residues are part of each CDR3. The order of the fields is V gene, J gene, CDR3 protein.

TRBV4-2	TRBJ1-1	CASSQDQRGHYTEAFF
TRBV27	TRBJ1-2	CASSYGPNYGYTF
TRBV5-1	TRBJ2-3	CASSLASTSGTDTQYF
TRBV10-3	TRBJ2-1	CAISALEAHYNEQFF
TRBV14	TRBJ1-2	CASSQDIGPYGYTF
TRBV20-1	TRBJ2-7	CSARDEFAVPLYEQYF
TRBV24-1	TRBJ2-3	CATSDSVYGQSITDTQYF
TRBV20-1	TRBJ1-5	CSADGTGAPAGQPQHF
TRBV7-9	TRBJ2-3	CASSFSNTDTQYF
TRBV7-2	TRBJ1-1	CASSLGTGTEAFF
TRBV7-9	TRBJ2-7	CASSLVGKGSYYEQYF
TRBV4-1	TRBJ2-3	CASSQEGLAGSPTDTQYF
TRBV6-1	TRBJ1-6	CASSEVRPHYNSPLHF
TRBV4-1	TRBJ2-7	CASSHGLAYEQYF
TRBV28	TRBJ2-7	CASSPAGDSYEQYF
TRBV6-2/TRBV6-3	TRBJ2-5	CASSGQETQYF
TRBV6-2/TRBV6-3	TRBJ2-1	CASSYSGRGGHEQF
TRBV6-2/TRBV6-3	TRBJ2-7	CASSHPMQRTYEQYF
TRBV24-1	TRBJ2-1	CATSDPSSRLAGLPNEQFF
TRBV28	TRBJ1-2	CASSAQGRSAGYTF
TRBV20-1	TRBJ2-2	CSARDLRIAHGELFF
TRBV18	TRBJ2-1	CASSPGAGSYNEQFF
TRBV18	TRBJ2-7	CASSPAGQASYEQYF
TRBV27	TRBJ1-2	CASSRNLSYTF
TRBV15	TRBJ2-7	CATRAGTSGDIYEQYF
TRBV7-2	TRBJ1-2	CASSRAAGNGYTF
TRBV7-9	TRBJ2-1	CASSLSPEFIRTRTTYNEQFF
TRBV25-1	TRBJ2-7	CASSEGTAYSYEQYF
TRBV19	TRBJ2-1	CASSEWGPEGNEQFF
TRBV28	TRBJ2-3	CASSRPPGLALSTDTQYF
TRBV2	TRBJ2-5	CASSERTPTSSRPQYF
TRBV24-1	TRBJ2-7	CATSDPGFGRWEQYF
TRBV10-3	TRBJ2-5	CAISQGETRETQYF
TRBV28	TRBJ2-7	CASRSNYAPPLLEQYF
TRBV12-3/TRBV12-4	TRBJ2-3	CASSFTGSTQYF
TRBV4-2	TRBJ1-2	CASRETTNYGYTF
TRBV15	TRBJ2-7	CATSGRRTECYEQYF
TRBV5-4	TRBJ1-6	CASSFSRGNSPLHF
TRBV24-1	TRBJ2-1	CATSDLGRTSYNEQFF
TRBV20-1	TRBJ2-7	CSATGTSGISPNYEQYF
TRBV7-3	TRBJ2-3	CASSPEEADTQYF
TRBV24-1	TRBJ2-2	CATSDSGELFF
TRBV7-2	TRBJ2-7	CASSPTDGSSYEQYF
TRBV28	TRBJ2-2	CATGARGANTGELFF
TRBV6-1	TRBJ1-1	CASSWGLMNTEAFF
TRBV6-1	TRBJ1-1	CASTVRGPNTEAFF
TRBV28	TRBJ2-1	CASSLKVQTYNEQFF
TRBV29-1	TRBJ1-1	CSVYENTEAFF
TRBV6-2/TRBV6-3	TRBJ1-5	CASSYGDRANQLQHF